The clone carrying this TCR beta chain turned up a few times. What it binds is unknown. It was with unique molecular identifiers that the TCRbeta library was prepared. TCRdb re-derived calls from the PCR reads in MiXCR, one entry per CDR3 protein. The table lists around 370,000 distinct CDR3 sequences, 16% of them singletons. This CDR3 region has 13 residues. Germline values: CDR1 SEHNR, CDR2 FQNEAQ (reference sequence). V was trimmed by 8 bases and J by 6 bases, leaving 16 bases between them. The entry originates in a study of T-cell reconstitution after alpha-beta-depleted transplantation in children. Study-level findings and limits: A year had passed since transplant, and T-cell counts and diversity by then came mostly from newly produced T cells. It was surviving recipient T cells and thymic progenitors that gave some patients high TCRbeta diversity at day 60. Where alpha-beta T cells came from about two months after transplant was reportedly several hundred expanded graft clones.

The specimen comprised PBMCs, mostly from graft donor cells, sampled 360 days after TCRalphabeta/CD19-depleted stem cell transplant. The sequence came from a male patient aged 2 to 10 who had a stem cell transplant for acute lymphoblastic leukemia, so the T cells may come from the graft donor. The rearrangement joins TRBV7-9 to TRBJ2-5; no reliable D call. The CDR3 DNA sequence: TGTGCCAGCGCCCTCCCGGGCTTGAAGACCCAGTACTTC. It encodes CASALPGLKTQYF. The complete variable domain, with remaining parts taken from reference TRBV7-9 and TRBJ2-5, reads DTGVSQNPRHKITKRGQNVTFRCDPISEHNRLYWYRQTLGQGPEFLTYFQNEAQLEKSRLLSDRFSAERPKGSFSTLEIQRTEQGDSAMYLCASALPGLKTQYFGPGTRLLVL.